This entry is about one T cell receptor beta chain. This record belongs to a study of T cell changes during pregnancy in multiple sclerosis. Sequenced by immunoSEQ multiplex PCR; TCRdb stores in-frame clones only, minus some. This sample has approximately 40,000 clones, with 88% found just once. With 4 bases clipped from V and 5 bases from J, the junction kept 21 bases outside the gene matches. Per germline, CDR1 LGHNA and CDR2 YNFKEQ. The CDR3 has 20 residues. This chain connects TRBV4-2 to TRBJ2-4; 9 bases align to TRBD1. The TCR comes from a female donor in good health, enrolled as a control in a pregnancy study. Specimen: peripheral blood, collected in the first trimester of pregnancy. The CDR3 DNA follows: TGTGCCAGCAGCCTATCCCCGGGACAGGGTTCGCGCAAAACCCAAAACATTCAGTACTTC. This codes for CASSLSPGQGSRKTQNIQYF.